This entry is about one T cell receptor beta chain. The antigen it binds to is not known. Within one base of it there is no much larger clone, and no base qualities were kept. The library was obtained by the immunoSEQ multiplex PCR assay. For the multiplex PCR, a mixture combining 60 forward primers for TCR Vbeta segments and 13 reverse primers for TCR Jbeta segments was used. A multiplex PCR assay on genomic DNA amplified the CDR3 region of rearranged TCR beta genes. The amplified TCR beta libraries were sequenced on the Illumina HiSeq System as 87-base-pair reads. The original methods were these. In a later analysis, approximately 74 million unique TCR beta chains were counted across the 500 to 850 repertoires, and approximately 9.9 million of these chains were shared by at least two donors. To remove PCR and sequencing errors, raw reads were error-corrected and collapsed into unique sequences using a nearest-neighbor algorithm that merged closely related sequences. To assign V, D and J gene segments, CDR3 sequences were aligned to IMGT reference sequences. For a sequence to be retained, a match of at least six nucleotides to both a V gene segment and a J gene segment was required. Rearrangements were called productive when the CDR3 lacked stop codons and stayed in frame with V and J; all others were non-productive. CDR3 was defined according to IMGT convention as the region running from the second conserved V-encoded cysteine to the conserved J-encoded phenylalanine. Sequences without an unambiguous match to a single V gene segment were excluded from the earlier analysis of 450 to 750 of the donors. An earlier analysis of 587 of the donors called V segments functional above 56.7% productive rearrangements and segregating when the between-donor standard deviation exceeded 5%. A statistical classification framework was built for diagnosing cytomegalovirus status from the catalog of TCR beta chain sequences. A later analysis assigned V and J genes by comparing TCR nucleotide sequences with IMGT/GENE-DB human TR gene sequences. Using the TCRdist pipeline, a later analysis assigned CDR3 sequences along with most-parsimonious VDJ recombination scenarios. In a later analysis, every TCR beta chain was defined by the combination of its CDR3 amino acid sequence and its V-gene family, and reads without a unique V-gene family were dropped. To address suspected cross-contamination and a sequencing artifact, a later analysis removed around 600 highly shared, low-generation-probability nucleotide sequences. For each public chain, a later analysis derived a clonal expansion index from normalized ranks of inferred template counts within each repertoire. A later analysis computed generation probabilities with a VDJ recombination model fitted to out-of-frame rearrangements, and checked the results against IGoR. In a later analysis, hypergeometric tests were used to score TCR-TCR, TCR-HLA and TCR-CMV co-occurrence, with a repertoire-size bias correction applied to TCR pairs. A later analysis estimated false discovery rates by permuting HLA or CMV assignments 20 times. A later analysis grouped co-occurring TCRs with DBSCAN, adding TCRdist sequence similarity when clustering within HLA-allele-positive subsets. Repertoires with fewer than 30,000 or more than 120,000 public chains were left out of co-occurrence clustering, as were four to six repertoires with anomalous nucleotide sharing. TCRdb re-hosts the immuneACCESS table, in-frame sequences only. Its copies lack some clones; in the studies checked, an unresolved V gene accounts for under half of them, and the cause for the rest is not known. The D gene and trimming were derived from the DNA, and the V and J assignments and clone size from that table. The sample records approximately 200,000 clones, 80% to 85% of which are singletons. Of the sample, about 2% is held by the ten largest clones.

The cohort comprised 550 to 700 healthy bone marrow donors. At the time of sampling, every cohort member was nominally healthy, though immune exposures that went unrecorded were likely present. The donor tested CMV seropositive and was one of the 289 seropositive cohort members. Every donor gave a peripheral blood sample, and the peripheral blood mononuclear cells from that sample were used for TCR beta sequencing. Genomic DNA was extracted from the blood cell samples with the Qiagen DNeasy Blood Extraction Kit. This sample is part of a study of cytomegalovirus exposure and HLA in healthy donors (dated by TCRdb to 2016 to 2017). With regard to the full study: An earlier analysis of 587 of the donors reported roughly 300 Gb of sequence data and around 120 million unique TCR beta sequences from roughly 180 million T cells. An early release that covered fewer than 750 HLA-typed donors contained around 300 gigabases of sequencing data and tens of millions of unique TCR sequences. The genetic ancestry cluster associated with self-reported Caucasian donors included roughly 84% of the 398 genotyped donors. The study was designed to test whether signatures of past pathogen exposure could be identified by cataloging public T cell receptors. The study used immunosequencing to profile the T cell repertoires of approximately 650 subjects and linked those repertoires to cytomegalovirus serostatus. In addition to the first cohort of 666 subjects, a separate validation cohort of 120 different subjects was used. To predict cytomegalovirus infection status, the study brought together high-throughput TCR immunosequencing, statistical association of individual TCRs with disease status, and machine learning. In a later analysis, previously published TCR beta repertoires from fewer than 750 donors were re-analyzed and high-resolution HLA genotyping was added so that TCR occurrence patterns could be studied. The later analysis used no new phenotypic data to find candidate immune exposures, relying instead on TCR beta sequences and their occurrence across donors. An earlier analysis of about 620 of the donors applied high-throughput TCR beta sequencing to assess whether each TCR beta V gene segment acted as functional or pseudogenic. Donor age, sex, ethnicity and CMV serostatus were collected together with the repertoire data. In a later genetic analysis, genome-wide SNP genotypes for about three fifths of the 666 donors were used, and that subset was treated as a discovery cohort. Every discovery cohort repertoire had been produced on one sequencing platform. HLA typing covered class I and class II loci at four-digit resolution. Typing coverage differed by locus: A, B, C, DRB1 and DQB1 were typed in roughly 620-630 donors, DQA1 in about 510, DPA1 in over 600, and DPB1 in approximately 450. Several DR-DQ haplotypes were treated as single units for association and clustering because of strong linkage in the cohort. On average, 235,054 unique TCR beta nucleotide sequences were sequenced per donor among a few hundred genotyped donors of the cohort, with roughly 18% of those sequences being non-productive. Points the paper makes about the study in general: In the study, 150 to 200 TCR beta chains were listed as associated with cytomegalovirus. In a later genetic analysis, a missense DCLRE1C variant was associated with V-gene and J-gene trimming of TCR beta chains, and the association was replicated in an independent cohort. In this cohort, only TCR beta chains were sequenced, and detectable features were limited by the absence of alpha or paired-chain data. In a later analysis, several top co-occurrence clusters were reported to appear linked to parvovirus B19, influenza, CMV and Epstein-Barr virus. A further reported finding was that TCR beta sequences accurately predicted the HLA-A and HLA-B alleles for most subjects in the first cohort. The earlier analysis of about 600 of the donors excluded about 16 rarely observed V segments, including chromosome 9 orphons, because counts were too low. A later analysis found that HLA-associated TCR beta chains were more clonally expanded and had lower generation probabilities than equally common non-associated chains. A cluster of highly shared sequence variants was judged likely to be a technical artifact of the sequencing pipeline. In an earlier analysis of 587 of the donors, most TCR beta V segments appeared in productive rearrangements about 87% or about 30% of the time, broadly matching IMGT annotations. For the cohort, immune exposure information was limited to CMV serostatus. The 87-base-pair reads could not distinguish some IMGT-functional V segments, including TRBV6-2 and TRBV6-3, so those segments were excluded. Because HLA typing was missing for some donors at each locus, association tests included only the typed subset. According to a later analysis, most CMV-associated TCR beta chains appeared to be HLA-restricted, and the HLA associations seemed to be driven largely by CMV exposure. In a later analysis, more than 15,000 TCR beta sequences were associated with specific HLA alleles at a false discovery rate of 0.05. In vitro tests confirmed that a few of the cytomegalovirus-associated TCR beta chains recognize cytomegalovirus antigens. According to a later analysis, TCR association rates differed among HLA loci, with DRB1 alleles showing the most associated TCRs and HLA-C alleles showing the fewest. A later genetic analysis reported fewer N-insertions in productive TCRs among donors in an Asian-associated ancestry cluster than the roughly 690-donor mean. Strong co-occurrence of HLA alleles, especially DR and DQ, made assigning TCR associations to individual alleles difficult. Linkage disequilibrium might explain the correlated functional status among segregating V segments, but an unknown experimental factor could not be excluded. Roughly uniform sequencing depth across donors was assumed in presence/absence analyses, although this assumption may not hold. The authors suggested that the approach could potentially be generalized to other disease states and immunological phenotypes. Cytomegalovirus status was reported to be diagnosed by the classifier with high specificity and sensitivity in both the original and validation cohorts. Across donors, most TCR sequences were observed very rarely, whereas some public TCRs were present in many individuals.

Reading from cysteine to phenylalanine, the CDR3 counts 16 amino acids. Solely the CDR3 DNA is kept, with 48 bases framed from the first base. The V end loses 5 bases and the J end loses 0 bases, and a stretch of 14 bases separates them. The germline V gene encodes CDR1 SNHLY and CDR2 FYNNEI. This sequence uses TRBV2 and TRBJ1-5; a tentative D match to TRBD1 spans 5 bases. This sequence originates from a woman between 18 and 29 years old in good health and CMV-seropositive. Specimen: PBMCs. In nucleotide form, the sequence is TGTGCCAGCAGTACACCTACAGGAGTTAGCAATCAGCCCCAGCATTTT. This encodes CASSTPTGVSNQPQHF.